This T cell receptor beta chain derives from a study of cytomegalovirus exposure and HLA in healthy donors. Findings of the study overall: TCR beta sequences reportedly predicted the HLA-A and HLA-B alleles of most subjects accurately. The authors later found HLA-associated TCR beta chains more clonally expanded than equally common others.

The PCR ran on 60 Vbeta and 13 Jbeta primers. Some clones are missing from TCRdb's copy, which holds only in-frame ones; the method was immunoSEQ multiplex PCR. The table has hundreds of thousands of clones, approximately 80% seen once; the top ten hold approximately 0.5%. The CDR3 contains 16 residues. Germline V CDR1 and CDR2: MNHEY, SVGAGI. Germline trimming cut 2 bases from V and 1 base from J; bases unmatched to any gene: 6. A word on this clone: Its antigen is not known.

The clonotype comes from a woman between 35 and 50 years old in good health and CMV-seronegative. Sequenced material: PBMCs. The chain links TRBV6-5 to TRBJ1-1; 8 nucleotides match TRBD1. CDR3 nucleotides: TGTGCCAGCAGTTACCGAGGTACAGGGGGGAACACTGAAGCTTTCTTT. Protein product: CASSYRGTGGNTEAFF.